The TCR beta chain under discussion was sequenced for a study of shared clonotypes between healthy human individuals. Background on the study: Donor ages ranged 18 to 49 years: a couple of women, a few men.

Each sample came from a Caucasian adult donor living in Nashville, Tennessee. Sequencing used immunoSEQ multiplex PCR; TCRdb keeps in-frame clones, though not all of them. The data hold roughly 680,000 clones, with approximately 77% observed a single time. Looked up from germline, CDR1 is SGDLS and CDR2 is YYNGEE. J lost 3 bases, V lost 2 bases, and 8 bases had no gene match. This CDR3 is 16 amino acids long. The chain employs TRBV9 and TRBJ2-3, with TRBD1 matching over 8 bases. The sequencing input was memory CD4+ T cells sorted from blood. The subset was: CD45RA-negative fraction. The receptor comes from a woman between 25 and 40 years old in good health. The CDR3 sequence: CASSVSDRGETDTQYF. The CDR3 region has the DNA TGTGCCAGCAGCGTTTCAGACAGGGGAGAAACAGATACGCAGTATTTT. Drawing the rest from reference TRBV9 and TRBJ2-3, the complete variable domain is DSGVTQTPKHLITATGQRVTLRCSPRSGDLSVYWYQQSLDQGLQFLIQYYNGEERAKGNILERFSAQQFPDLHSELNLSSLELGDSALYFCASSVSDRGETDTQYFGPGTRLTVL.